The 3 T cell receptor beta chains below all came from one sample that was sequenced in a study of shared clonotypes between healthy human individuals. Produced via immunoSEQ multiplex PCR; TCRdb's table is partial and in-frame only. Of under 600,000 clones in the sample, roughly 72% were seen once. Sequences were obtained from PBMCs. All receptors derive from a woman in her 40s in good health. Some clones in this sample may be carry-over from other donors' samples.

Of note for this clone: A read error may explain this, as a much larger clone is one base away. The sample has other DNA sequences that encode this CDR3 too. The V gene is TRBV5-1, the J gene TRBJ2-5; D perhaps matches TRBD1 (6 bases). This CDR3 spans 13 amino acids. Trimming removed 2 bases from V and 1 base from J, with 6 bases in between. Per the germline V gene, CDR1 is SGHRS and CDR2 is YFSETQ. This chain's CDR3 is CASSFRGQETQYF. CDR3 nucleotides: TGCGCCAGCAGCTTCAGGGGCCAAGAGACCCAGTACTTC.

Regarding this clone: One base separates it from a far larger clone, so it is likely a read error. Other DNA sequences from this sample encode an identical CDR3 as well. The chain couples TRBV7-8 to TRBJ2-7, with unresolved D. This CDR3 contains 11 residues. Trimming cost V 5 bases and J 0 bases, with 2 bases left between them. Germline V gene sequence: CDR1 SGHVS, CDR2 FQNEAQ. CDR3 protein: CASSDSYEQYF. In DNA, the CDR3 is TGTGCCAGCAGCGACTCCTACGAGCAGTACTTC. The full variable domain, rest sourced from reference TRBV7-8 and TRBJ2-7, is GAGVSQSPRYKVAKRGQDVALRCDPISGHVSLFWYQQALGQGPEFLTYFQNEAQLDKSGLPSDRFFAERPEGSVSTLKIQRTQQEDSAVYLCASSDSYEQYFGPGTRLTVT.

This clone has only one observation. V gene TRBV19 combines with J gene TRBJ1-2; 7 bases are a match to TRBD1. The germline V gene has CDR1 LNHDA and CDR2 SQIVND (reference sequence). This CDR3 is built from 16 residues. J was trimmed by 1 base and V by 7 bases; bases with no gene match: 12. As DNA, the CDR3 is TGTGCCAGTACCCCGGACCGAGACAGGGTTAACTATGGCTACACCTTC. This translates into CASTPDRDRVNYGYTF.